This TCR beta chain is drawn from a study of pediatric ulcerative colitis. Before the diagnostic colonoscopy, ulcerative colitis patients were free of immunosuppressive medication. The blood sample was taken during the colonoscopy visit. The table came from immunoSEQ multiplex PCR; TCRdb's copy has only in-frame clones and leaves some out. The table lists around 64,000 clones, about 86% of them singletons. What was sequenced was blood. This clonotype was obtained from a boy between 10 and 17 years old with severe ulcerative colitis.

The chain's CDR3 is CASSLGTSQPQHF. The CDR3 DNA sequence: TGTGCCAGCAGCTTAGGGACAAGTCAGCCCCAGCATTTT. The chain employs TRBV7-2 and TRBJ1-5; D possibly corresponds to TRBD1 (5 bases). Between the trimmed V and J ends, which lost 1 base and 6 bases, there was a span of 7 bases. The CDR3 extends over 13 amino acids. Germline V gene data show CDR1 as SGHTA and CDR2 as FQGNSA.